Shown below are 31 T cell receptor beta chains from a single sample sequenced in a study of T cell changes during pregnancy in multiple sclerosis. The repertoire was sequenced with immunoSEQ multiplex PCR; TCRdb's copy has only in-frame clones and lacks some. The sample carries about 70,000 clones, approximately 90% recorded once. The input for sequencing was peripheral blood, taken in the third trimester of pregnancy. All receptors come from a female donor with multiple sclerosis, enrolled in a pregnancy study.

The V gene is TRBV9, the J gene TRBJ2-3; 12 positions match TRBD2. This CDR3 is 16 amino acids long. J was trimmed by 4 bases and V by 3 bases; bases with no gene match: 6. Germline V gene data show CDR1 as SGDLS and CDR2 as YYNGEE. This chain's CDR3 is CASSALAGGRADTQYF. CDR3 bases: TGTGCCAGCAGCGCGCTAGCGGGAGGGAGGGCAGATACGCAGTATTTT.

The CDR3 protein is CASSLARLAGGYYEQYF. The CDR3 region has the DNA TGTGCCAGCAGCTTAGCGAGGCTAGCGGGGGGGTACTACGAGCAGTACTTC. V and J are TRBV7-8 and TRBJ2-7, with TRBD2 matching over 12 bases. CDR3 length equals 17 residues. V lost 0 bases and J lost 3; bases outside the gene matches: 6. Germline CDR1 is SGHVS and CDR2 is FQNEAQ.

In its sample, this clone was seen once. The rearrangement links TRBV30 to TRBJ2-7; 10 bases are a match to TRBD2. Germline-derived CDR1 and CDR2 are GTSNPN and SVGIG (reference sequence). The CDR3 is made up of 15 amino acids. With 0 bases clipped from V and 0 bases from J, the junction kept 2 bases outside the gene matches. The CDR3 DNA sequence: TGTGCCTGGAGTGTTTCTAGCGGGAGCTCCTACGAGCAGTACTTC. Translation gives CAWSVSSGSSYEQYF.

The chain couples TRBV5-1 to TRBJ2-7, with 8 bases identical to TRBD1. This CDR3 is built from 15 residues. Germline CDR1 reads SGHRS; CDR2 reads YFSETQ. V lost 4 bases, J lost 0 bases, and 6 bases stayed unmatched. CDR3 sequence reads: CASSPGTGSSYEQYF. The DNA for the CDR3 is TGCGCCAGCAGCCCAGGGACAGGCAGCTCCTACGAGCAGTACTTC.

This chain uses TRBV9 with TRBJ1-4; weak D call: TRBD1 (5 bases). With 0 bases removed from V and 5 bases from J, the gap between germline ends came to 8 bases. CDR1 is SGDLS, CDR2 YYNGEE, per germline. The CDR3 has 14 amino acids. The CDR3 region is CASSVGQGNEKLFF. The DNA of the CDR3 is TGTGCCAGCAGCGTAGGGCAGGGCAATGAAAAACTGTTTTTT.

The rearrangement joins TRBV5-1 to TRBJ2-5, with a tentative D call TRBD2 (6 bases). Trimming took off 2 bases at V and 2 bases at J, with 13 bases between the two ends. CDR1 and CDR2 (germline): SGHRS, YFSETQ. This CDR3 region has 15 residues. As DNA, the CDR3 is TGCGCCAGCAGCTTTACCCTTCGGGGGCAAGAGACCCAGTACTTC. This gives the protein CASSFTLRGQETQYF. Complete variable domain (other parts from reference TRBV5-1 and TRBJ2-5): KAGVTQTPRYLIKTRGQQVTLSCSPISGHRSVSWYQQTPGQGLQFLFEYFSETQRNKGNFPGRFSGRQFSNSRSEMNVSTLELGDSALYLCASSFTLRGQETQYFGPGTRLLVL.

The CDR3, as DNA: TGTGCCAGCAGCAAATTACTAGCGGGAGCGGTCGAGCAGTACTTC. It yields the protein CASSKLLAGAVEQYF. The chain uses TRBV5-4 and TRBJ2-7, with 11 nucleotides matching TRBD2. Per germline, CDR1 SGHNT and CDR2 YYREEE (reference sequence). The CDR3 length is 15 residues. V lost 4 bases to trimming and J lost 6 bases; unmatched junction nucleotides: 9.

The chain carries TRBV6-5 and TRBJ2-1, with 9 bases matching TRBD2. CDR1 MNHEY and CDR2 SVGAGI come from the germline V gene. The CDR3 is 16 residues long. V lost 0 bases to trimming and J lost 7 bases; unmatched junction nucleotides: 7. The CDR3 region has the DNA TGTGCCAGCAGTTACTCGTTTGGCGGGAGGGGTAATGAGCAGTTCTTC. It translates to CASSYSFGGRGNEQFF.

The chain is built from TRBV28 and TRBJ2-2; D is unclear. The CDR3 extends over 13 amino acids. Germline assignment: CDR1 MDHEN and CDR2 SYDVKM. Trimming took off 8 bases at V and 2 bases at J, with 9 bases between the two ends. CDR3 loop: CASGAPNTGELFF. CDR3 nucleotides: TGTGCCAGCGGAGCCCCCAACACCGGGGAGCTGTTTTTT.

The chain recombines TRBV5-1 with TRBJ2-3; the match to TRBD2 covers 10 bases. The CDR3 is 15 amino acids. Germline V CDR1 and CDR2: SGHRS, YFSETQ. V was clipped by 4 bases and J by 2 bases; unmatched bases: 4. The DNA for the CDR3 is TGCGCCAGCAGCAAGGGGACTAGCGACACAGATACGCAGTATTTT. Translation gives CASSKGTSDTDTQYF.

The gene calls are TRBV10-1 and TRBJ1-5; D unclear. The V and J ends lost 3 bases and 6 bases respectively, with 9 bases between them. This CDR3 region has 13 residues. Germline V gene data show CDR1 as WNHNN and CDR2 as SYGVQD (reference sequence). The CDR3 region is CASSESGRQPQHF. The DNA for the CDR3 is TGCGCCAGCAGTGAATCTGGGCGTCAGCCCCAGCATTTT.

This sequence joins TRBV2 and TRBJ2-6, with D possibly being TRBD2 (5 bases). This CDR3 is 15 amino acids long. The germline V gene has CDR1 SNHLY and CDR2 FYNNEI. V was pared by 4 bases and J by 5 bases, with 12 bases between. The CDR3, as DNA: TGTGCCAGCAGTGTAGGACTGGCCAGGGCCAACGTCCTGACTTTC. It is translated as CASSVGLARANVLTF.

The chain carries TRBV25-1 and TRBJ1-1; weak D call: TRBD1 (5 bases). From germline, CDR1 is MGHDK and CDR2 SYGVNS. The V gene lost 10 bases and the J gene lost 0 bases, with 12 bases spanning the gap. This CDR3 has 13 amino acids. CDR3 bases: TGTGCCACATGGGGCCCGGTGAACACTGAAGCTTTCTTT. Translation: CATWGPVNTEAFF.

This clone has only one observation. This chain uses TRBV28 with TRBJ1-4; D gene uncertain. This CDR3 is 13 amino acids long. Germline loops: CDR1 MDHEN, CDR2 SYDVKM. The V and J ends lost 3 bases and 10 bases respectively, with 12 bases between them. CDR3 nucleotide sequence: TGTGCCAGCAGTTTGGAGTCAATGAGAAAACTGTTTTTT. It translates to CASSLESMRKLFF. Full variable domain (missing parts from reference TRBV28 and TRBJ1-4): DVKVTQSSRYLVKRTGEKVFLECVQDMDHENMFWYRQDPGLGLRLIYFSYDVKMKEKGDIPEGYSVSREKKERFSLILESASTNQTSMYLCASSLESMRKLFFGSGTQLSVL.

The rearrangement uses TRBV7-9 and TRBJ2-1, with 10 positions matching TRBD2. Germline loops: CDR1 SEHNR, CDR2 FQNEAQ (reference sequence). V gave up 5 bases and J gave up 8 bases; unmatched junction bases: 9. CDR3 length: 15 amino acids. The CDR3 reads CASSPPSGREDEQFF. The DNA for the CDR3 is TGTGCCAGCAGCCCGCCTAGCGGGAGAGAAGATGAGCAGTTCTTC.

V gene TRBV4-2 combines with J gene TRBJ2-1; maybe TRBD2 (6 bases). The CDR3 contains 18 residues. With 2 bases removed from V and 2 bases from J, the gap between germline ends came to 19 bases. CDR1 is LGHNA and CDR2 is YNFKEQ in the germline V gene. The CDR3 nucleotides read TGTGCCAGCAGCCAACAACCGGGGGAGCGGGCGACCTACAATGAGCAGTTCTTC. This translates into CASSQQPGERATYNEQFF.

The chain couples TRBV5-1 to TRBJ2-5, with 7 bases fitting TRBD1. The DNA end is a closer match to TRBJ2-7, so the J assignment may be wrong. The CDR3 has 14 residues. Per the germline V gene, CDR1 is SGHRS and CDR2 is YFSETQ. The CDR3 protein is CASSQTGSSYEQYF. CDR3 DNA: TGCGCCAGCAGCCAGACAGGGAGCTCCTACGAGCAGTACTTC.

The rearrangement uses TRBV19 and TRBJ2-7; 8 bases match TRBD1. This CDR3 region has 15 residues. Germline V gene lookup returns CDR1 LNHDA and CDR2 SQIVND (reference sequence). Trimming at V came to 0 bases and at J to 2 bases, leaving 3 bases not matched to a gene. CDR3 protein: CASSIDETGAYEQYF. The CDR3 DNA sequence: TGTGCCAGTAGTATAGATGAGACAGGGGCCTACGAGCAGTACTTC.

The chain combines TRBV5-1 with TRBJ2-7; 12 bases are shared with TRBD2. Germline V gene lookup returns CDR1 SGHRS and CDR2 YFSETQ. Trimming cost V 3 bases and J 6 bases; bases outside gene matches: 7. The length of the CDR3 is 15 residues. CDR3 sequence reads: CASSYLAGGPGEQYF. The CDR3 nucleotides read TGCGCCAGCAGCTACCTAGCGGGAGGGCCGGGCGAGCAGTACTTC.

This clone was seen only once. The chain links TRBV19 to TRBJ2-5, with D possibly TRBD2 on 6 matching bases. The CDR3 has 15 amino acids. Germline V gives CDR1 LNHDA, CDR2 SQIVND (reference sequence). Trimming left V 2 bases short and J 1 base short, with 11 bases between. CDR3 nucleotides: TGTGCCAGTAGTATATCCCCCGGGGGCCAAGAGACCCAGTACTTC. Its translation is CASSISPGGQETQYF. Full variable domain (missing parts from reference TRBV19 and TRBJ2-5): DGGITQSPKYLFRKEGQNVTLSCEQNLNHDAMYWYRQDPGQGLRLIYYSQIVNDFQKGDIAEGYSVSREKKESFPLTVTSAQKNPTAFYLCASSISPGGQETQYFGPGTRLLVL.

The CDR3 is CASRRTYLAGDTGELFF. DNA of the CDR3: TGCGCCAGCAGACGCACATATCTAGCGGGAGATACCGGGGAGCTGTTTTTT. The chain couples TRBV5-1 to TRBJ2-2; 10 bases fit TRBD2. The germline gives CDR1 SGHRS, CDR2 YFSETQ. This CDR3 contains 17 residues. With V trimmed by 5 bases and J by 5 bases, 12 bases remained unmatched.

J is TRBJ2-1 and V is TRBV11-2; 7 bases fit TRBD2. This CDR3 region has 16 residues. Trimming removed 0 bases from V and 10 bases from J; junction bases left unmatched: 12. Germline V gene sequence: CDR1 SGHAT, CDR2 FQNNGV. CDR3 amino acids: CASSLDHPVGGTEQFF. For the CDR3, the DNA is TGTGCCAGCAGCTTAGATCATCCGGTGGGGGGGACGGAGCAGTTCTTC. The full variable domain, in which reference TRBV11-2 and TRBJ2-1 provide the parts outside the CDR3, is EAGVAQSPRYKIIEKRQSVAFWCNPISGHATLYWYQQILGQGPKLLIQFQNNGVVDDSQLPKDRFSAERLKGVDSTLKIQPAKLEDSAVYLCASSLDHPVGGTEQFFGPGTRLTVL.

V is TRBV18 and J is TRBJ1-6; D unclear. The CDR3 runs 15 residues. V was clipped by 5 bases and J by 7 bases, with 15 bases between them. CDR1 and CDR2 from the germline V gene are KGHSH and LQKENI. The CDR3 sequence: CASSMEWVLNSPLHF. CDR3 in DNA: TGTGCCAGCTCAATGGAGTGGGTACTGAATTCACCCCTCCACTTT.

The chain carries TRBV7-2 and TRBJ2-7; no clear D. With 5 bases removed from V and 4 bases from J, the gap between germline ends came to 18 bases. The CDR3 covers 15 residues. From germline, CDR1 is SGHTA and CDR2 FQGNSA. The CDR3 DNA is TGTGCCAGCAGCAGCATGATGGGCGCTGCTTACGAGCAGTACTTC. Translating gives CASSSMMGAAYEQYF.

The chain uses TRBV6-1 and TRBJ1-1; possible D gene TRBD1, 6 bases. Germline V gene data show CDR1 as MNHNS and CDR2 as SASEGT. V lost 6 bases and J lost 0, with 14 bases in between. CDR3 length equals 15 residues. The DNA of the CDR3 is TGTGCCAGCAGGAGACTACAGGGCATGAACACTGAAGCTTTCTTT. It yields the protein CASRRLQGMNTEAFF.

The J gene is TRBJ2-1, the V gene TRBV7-9; D might be TRBD2 (6 bases). Trimming removed 5 bases from V and 5 bases from J, with 22 bases in between. The CDR3 is made up of 17 amino acids. The germline V gene encodes CDR1 SEHNR and CDR2 FQNEAQ (reference sequence). The CDR3 sequence is CASSTPNGAEGNNEQFF. The DNA of the CDR3 is TGTGCCAGCAGCACCCCGAACGGGGCGGAGGGGAACAATGAGCAGTTCTTC.

For the CDR3, the DNA is TGTGCCGTTAGCGGGAGGGCCTACAATGAGCAGTTCTTC. This sequence encodes CAVSGRAYNEQFF. The V call is TRBV19, the J call TRBJ2-1; 11 bases align to TRBD2. Germline CDR1 and CDR2: LNHDA and SQIVND (reference sequence). The CDR3 covers 13 residues. The V segment lost 11 bases and the J segment 2 bases; nucleotides outside the gene matches: 2.

The V call is TRBV7-8, the J call TRBJ2-2; 10 nucleotides line up with TRBD1. V lost 5 bases and J lost 6; bases outside the gene matches: 9. The CDR3 has 16 residues. Germline CDR1 and CDR2: SGHVS and FQNEAQ. In nucleotides, the CDR3 is TGTGCCAGCAGCCCGACAGGGGGCGCCGGGGCCGGGGAGCTGTTTTTT. Its translation: CASSPTGGAGAGELFF.

In its sample, this clone was seen once. The chain links TRBV10-3 to TRBJ1-1, with TRBD1 matching over 10 bases. The CDR3 has 14 residues. Trimming removed 8 bases from V and 4 bases from J; junction bases left unmatched: 7. Germline CDR1 is ENHRY and CDR2 is SYGVKD. CDR3 in amino acids: CAIGDGTGVTEAFF. The CDR3 nucleotides are TGTGCCATCGGAGACGGGACAGGGGTCACTGAAGCTTTCTTT.

The CDR3 nucleotides read TGTGCCTGGAGTAGCAGGGGGCATTTTGGCTACACCTTC. It codes for CAWSSRGHFGYTF. V is TRBV30 and J is TRBJ1-2, with 8 bases lining up with TRBD1. CDR1 and CDR2 from the germline V gene are GTSNPN and SVGIG (reference sequence). This CDR3 contains 13 residues. With 2 bases clipped from V and 7 bases from J, the junction kept 6 bases outside the gene matches.

The gene calls are TRBV6-5 and TRBJ2-7; no firm D call. Germline assignment: CDR1 MNHEY and CDR2 SVGAGI. The V and J ends lost 2 bases and 0 bases respectively, with 14 bases between them. CDR3 length: 16 residues. The CDR3 protein is CASSYNERLSSYEQYF. CDR3 bases: TGTGCCAGCAGTTACAATGAGCGCCTTTCCTCCTACGAGCAGTACTTC.